The 9 T cell receptor beta chains given below trace back to one sample, sequenced in a study of tumor and adjacent non-tumor tissue in lung cancer. No cell sorting was done before RNA was extracted from the tissue. Three rounds of nested PCR, following a modified ARM-PCR protocol, produced the TCRbeta library. TCRdb reanalysed the multiplex PCR reads using MiXCR and keeps one entry per CDR3 protein. The repertoire includes fewer than 120,000 distinct CDR3 sequences, approximately 80% of them detected once, and 22% sits in the top ten. Sequencing was carried out using lung tumor tissue. The receptor set was obtained from a man in his 70s with non-small cell lung cancer.

V gene TRBV9 combines with J gene TRBJ1-3; D gene uncertain. The germline V gene encodes CDR1 SGDLS and CDR2 YYNGEE. This CDR3 is 12 amino acids long. Trimming left V 7 bases short and J 1 base short, with 6 bases between. The CDR3 region is CASVESGNTIYF. CDR3 nucleotides: TGTGCCAGCGTAGAATCTGGAAACACCATATATTTT.

Points on this clonotype: At one end, the junction sequence differs from germline, possibly due to a read error. CDR3 in amino acids: CASSKSTGQPYGNTF. In DNA form, the CDR3 reads TGCGCCAGCAGTAAGTCGACTGGCCAACCCTATGGCAACACCTTC. The chain is built from TRBV10-1 and TRBJ1-2, with unresolved D. Germline CDR1 WNHNN, CDR2 SYGVQD (reference sequence). The CDR3 sequence is 15 residues long.

This chain connects TRBV5-4 to TRBJ2-3; D is possibly TRBD2 (6 bases). Trimming pared 4 bases from V and 4 bases from J, leaving 16 bases between. Germline loops: CDR1 SGHNT, CDR2 YYREEE (reference sequence). This CDR3 region has 15 residues. This chain's CDR3 is CASSQKMGGPDTQYF. The DNA for the CDR3 is TGTGCCAGCAGCCAAAAAATGGGAGGACCAGATACGCAGTATTTT. Full variable domain (outside the CDR3, taken from reference TRBV5-4 and TRBJ2-3): ETGVTQSPTHLIKTRGQQVTLRCSSQSGHNTVSWYQQALGQGPQFIFQYYREEENGRGNFPPRFSGLQFPNYSSELNVNALELDDSALYLCASSQKMGGPDTQYFGPGTRLTVL.

The chain employs TRBV28 and TRBJ2-1; the match to TRBD2 covers 7 bases. J lost 7 bases, V lost 2 bases, and 5 bases had no gene match. The CDR3 is 14 amino acids. CDR1 and CDR2 (germline): MDHEN, SYDVKM. The CDR3 nucleotides read TGTGCCAGCAGTTTACCCCCTAGCGGAAATGAGCAGTTCTTC. Translation gives CASSLPPSGNEQFF.

This clonotype was picked up one time. At one of its ends the junction is not consistent with the germline gene, which may arise from a read error. V gene TRBV5-4 combines with J gene TRBJ2-1; a possible D gene is TRBD2 (5 bases). Germline V lookup: CDR1 SGHNT, CDR2 YYREEE (reference sequence). The CDR3 is 13 amino acids. The CDR3, as DNA: TGTGCCAGCAGCTTGAATCGAGGGATTGAGCAGATCTTC. Translating it yields CASSLNRGIEQIF.

For this clonotype: The germline gene is not matched at one end of the junction; a read error may be the cause. This rearrangement joins TRBV6-5 to TRBJ2-3; D is possibly TRBD1 (5 bases). CDR3 length: 14 residues. Germline CDR1 is MNHEY and CDR2 is SVGAGI. The CDR3 loop is CASSRQLFTDTHYF. The CDR3 coding sequence is TGTGCCAGTAGTCGACAGTTGTTCACAGATACGCATTATTTT.

This clonotype was found a few times. The gene calls are TRBV10-3 and TRBJ2-5; a weak D match, TRBD1 (5 bases). Germline V CDR1 and CDR2: ENHRY, SYGVKD. This CDR3 comprises 13 residues. Trimming took off 6 bases at V and 2 bases at J, with 10 bases between the two ends. The CDR3: CAIRQADQETQYF. CDR3 DNA sequence: TGTGCCATCAGACAGGCCGATCAAGAGACCCAGTACTTC.

Of note for this clonotype: This is likely a read error, given that the CDR3 carries no conserved phenylalanine or tryptophan at its end. The V call is TRBV28, the J call TRBJ2-3, with 8 bases that match TRBD2. The CDR3 runs to 16 residues. Germline V CDR1 and CDR2: MDHEN, SYDVKM. The CDR3 nucleotides read TGTGCTAGCAGTTTCCCCAGCGGGAGAGGAACAGATACGCAGTATATT. As protein: CASSFPSGRGTDTQYI.

Regarding this clonotype: A junction boundary mismatches the germline segment, possibly from a read error. The chain employs TRBV6-5 and TRBJ2-5; D possibly corresponds to TRBD2 (5 bases). Germline V lookup: CDR1 MNHEY, CDR2 SVGAGI. This CDR3 is 13 amino acids long. CDR3 nucleotides: TGTGCTAGCAGAGGTACTAGATCCGAGACCCAGTACTTC. Amino acid sequence: CASRGTRSETQYF.